There are a few counts of the clone carrying this T cell receptor beta chain. Its antigen is not identified. Germline loops: CDR1 MNHNS, CDR2 SASEGT. V lost 6 bases to trimming and J lost 3 bases, with 14 bases between them. This CDR3 region has 15 residues. The data stem from a study of cytomegalovirus exposure and HLA in healthy donors. In the study overall: Counted in an early data release were about 85 million unique TCRs from HLA-typed donors.

Study results and limitations: The number of N-insertions in an Asian-associated ancestry cluster was reportedly below the roughly 660-donor mean in a later analysis. For TCR beta chains, V- and J-gene trimming was later linked to a missense DCLRE1C variant.

A multiplex PCR was run with 60 Vbeta primers and 13 Jbeta primers. The data were produced by immunoSEQ multiplex PCR, yet TCRdb's version contains in-frame clones alone and is incomplete. This table has about 160,000 clones, 75% to 90% appearing once. The source is a boy aged 2 to 9 in good health and CMV-seronegative. What was sequenced was PBMCs. This chain joins TRBV6-1 and TRBJ1-4, with D uncertain. The CDR3 DNA reads as TGTGCCAGCAGCCAACTCCGACGGGCTAATGAAAAACTGTTTTTT. Translation gives CASSQLRRANEKLFF.